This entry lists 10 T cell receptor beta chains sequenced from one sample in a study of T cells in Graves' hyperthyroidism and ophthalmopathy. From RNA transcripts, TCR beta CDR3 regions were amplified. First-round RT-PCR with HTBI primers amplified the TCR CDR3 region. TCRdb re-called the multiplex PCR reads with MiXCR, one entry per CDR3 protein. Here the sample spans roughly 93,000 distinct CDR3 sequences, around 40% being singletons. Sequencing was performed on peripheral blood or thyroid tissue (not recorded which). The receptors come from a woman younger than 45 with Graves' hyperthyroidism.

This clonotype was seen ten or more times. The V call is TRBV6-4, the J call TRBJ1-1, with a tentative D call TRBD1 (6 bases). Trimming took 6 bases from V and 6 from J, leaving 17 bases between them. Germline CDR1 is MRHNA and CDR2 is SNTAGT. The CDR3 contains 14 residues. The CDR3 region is CASSRTANTAEAFF. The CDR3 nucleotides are TGTGCCAGCAGCAGGACAGCTAACACTGCTGAAGCTTTCTTT.

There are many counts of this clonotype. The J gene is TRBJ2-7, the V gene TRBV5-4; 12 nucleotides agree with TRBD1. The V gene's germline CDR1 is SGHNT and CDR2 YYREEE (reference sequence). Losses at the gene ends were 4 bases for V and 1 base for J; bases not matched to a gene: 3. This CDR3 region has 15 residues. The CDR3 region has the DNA TGTGCCAGCAGCATGGGACAGGGGGCTTCCTACGAGCAGTACTTC. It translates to CASSMGQGASYEQYF.

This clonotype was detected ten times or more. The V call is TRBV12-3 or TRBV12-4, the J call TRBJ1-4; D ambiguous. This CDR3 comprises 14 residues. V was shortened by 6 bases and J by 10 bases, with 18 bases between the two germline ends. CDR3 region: CASSSRVTELKLFF. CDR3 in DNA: TGTGCCAGCAGCAGCAGAGTTACCGAGCTAAAACTGTTTTTT.

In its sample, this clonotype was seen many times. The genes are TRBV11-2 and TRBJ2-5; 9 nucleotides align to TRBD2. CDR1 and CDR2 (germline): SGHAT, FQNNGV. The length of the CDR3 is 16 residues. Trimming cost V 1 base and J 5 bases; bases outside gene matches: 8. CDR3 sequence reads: CASSLVAGGLGETQYF. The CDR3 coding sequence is TGTGCCAGCAGCTTAGTTGCGGGAGGGCTGGGCGAGACCCAGTACTTC.

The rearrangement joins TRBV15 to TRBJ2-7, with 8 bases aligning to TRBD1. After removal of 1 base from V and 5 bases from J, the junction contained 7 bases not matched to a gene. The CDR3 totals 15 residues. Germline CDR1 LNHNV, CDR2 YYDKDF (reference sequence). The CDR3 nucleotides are TGTGCCACCAGCAGAGGGGACAGGATGACCGACGAGCAGTACTTC. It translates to CATSRGDRMTDEQYF.

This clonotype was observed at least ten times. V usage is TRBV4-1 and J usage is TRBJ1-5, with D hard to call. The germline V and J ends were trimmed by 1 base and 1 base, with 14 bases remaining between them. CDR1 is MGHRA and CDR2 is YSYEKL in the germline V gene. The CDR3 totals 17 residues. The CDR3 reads CASSQGLSGSSNQPQHF. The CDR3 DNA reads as TGCGCCAGCAGCCAAGGATTGTCCGGGTCGAGCAATCAGCCCCAGCATTTT.

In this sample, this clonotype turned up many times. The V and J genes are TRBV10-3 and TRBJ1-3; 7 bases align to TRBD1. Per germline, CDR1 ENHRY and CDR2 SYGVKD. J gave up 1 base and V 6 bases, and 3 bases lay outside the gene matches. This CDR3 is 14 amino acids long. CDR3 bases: TGTGCCATCAGGATGACAGGGTCTGGAAACACCATATATTTT. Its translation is CAIRMTGSGNTIYF.

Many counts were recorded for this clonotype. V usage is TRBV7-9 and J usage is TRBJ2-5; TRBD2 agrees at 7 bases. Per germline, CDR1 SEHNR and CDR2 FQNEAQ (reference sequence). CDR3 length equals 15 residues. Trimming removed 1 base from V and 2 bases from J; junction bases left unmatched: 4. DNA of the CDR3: TGTGCCAGCAGCTTAGGCGGGAGAGCGCAAGAGACCCAGTACTTC. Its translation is CASSLGGRAQETQYF. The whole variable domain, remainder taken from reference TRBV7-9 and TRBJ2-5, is DTGVSQNPRHKITKRGQNVTFRCDPISEHNRLYWYRQTLGQGPEFLTYFQNEAQLEKSRLLSDRFSAERPKGSFSTLEIQRTEQGDSAMYLCASSLGGRAQETQYFGPGTRLLVL.

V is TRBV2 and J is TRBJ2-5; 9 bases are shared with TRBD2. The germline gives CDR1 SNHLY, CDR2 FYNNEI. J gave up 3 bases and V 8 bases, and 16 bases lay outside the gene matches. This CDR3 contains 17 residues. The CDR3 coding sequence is TGTGCCAGCCTAATGGGGGGAGCTAGCGGGATAGAAGAGACCCAGTACTTC. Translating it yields CASLMGGASGIEETQYF.

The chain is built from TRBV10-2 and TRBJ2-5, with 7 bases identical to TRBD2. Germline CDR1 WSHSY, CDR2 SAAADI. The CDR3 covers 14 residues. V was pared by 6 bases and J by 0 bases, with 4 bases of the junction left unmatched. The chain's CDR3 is CASRVGGNQETQYF. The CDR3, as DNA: TGCGCCAGCAGGGTCGGGGGGAACCAAGAGACCCAGTACTTC.